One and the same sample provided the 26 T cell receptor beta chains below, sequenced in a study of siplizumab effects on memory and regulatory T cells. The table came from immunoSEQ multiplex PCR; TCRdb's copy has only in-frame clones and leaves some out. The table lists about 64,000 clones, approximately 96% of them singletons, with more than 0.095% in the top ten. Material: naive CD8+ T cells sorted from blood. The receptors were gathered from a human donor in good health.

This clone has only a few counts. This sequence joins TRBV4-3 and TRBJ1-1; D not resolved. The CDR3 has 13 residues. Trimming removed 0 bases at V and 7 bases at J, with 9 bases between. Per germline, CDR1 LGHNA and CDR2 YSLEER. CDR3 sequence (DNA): TGCGCCAGCAGCCAAGATCTTGGGTATGAAGCTTTCTTT. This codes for CASSQDLGYEAFF.

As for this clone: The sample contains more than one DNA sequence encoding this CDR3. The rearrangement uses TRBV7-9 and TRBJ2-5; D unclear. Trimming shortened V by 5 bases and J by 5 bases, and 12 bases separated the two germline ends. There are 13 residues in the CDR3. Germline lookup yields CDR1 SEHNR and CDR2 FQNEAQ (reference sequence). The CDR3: CASSEVGPETQYF. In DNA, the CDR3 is TGTGCCAGCAGCGAAGTAGGTCCGGAGACCCAGTACTTC.

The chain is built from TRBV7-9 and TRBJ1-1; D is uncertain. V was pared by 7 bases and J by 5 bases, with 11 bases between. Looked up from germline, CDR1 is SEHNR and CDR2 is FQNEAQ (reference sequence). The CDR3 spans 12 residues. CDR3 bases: TGTGCCAGCACCATGGAAGGGACTGAAGCTTTCTTT. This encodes CASTMEGTEAFF.

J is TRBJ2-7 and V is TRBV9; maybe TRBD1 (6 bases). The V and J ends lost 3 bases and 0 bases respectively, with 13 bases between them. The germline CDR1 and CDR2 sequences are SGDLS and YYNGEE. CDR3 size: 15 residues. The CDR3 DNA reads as TGTGCCAGCAGCGGCTTAGGGGGTTCCTCCTACGAGCAGTACTTC. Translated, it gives CASSGLGGSSYEQYF.

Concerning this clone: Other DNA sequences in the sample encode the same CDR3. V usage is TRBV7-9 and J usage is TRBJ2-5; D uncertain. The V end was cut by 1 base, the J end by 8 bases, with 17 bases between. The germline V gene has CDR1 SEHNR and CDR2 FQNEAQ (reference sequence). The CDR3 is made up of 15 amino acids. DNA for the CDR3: TGTGCCAGCAGCTTAGGCTCCCTTGCCGGCGTCACCCAGTACTTC. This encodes CASSLGSLAGVTQYF. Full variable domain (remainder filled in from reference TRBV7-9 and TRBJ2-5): DTGVSQNPRHKITKRGQNVTFRCDPISEHNRLYWYRQTLGQGPEFLTYFQNEAQLEKSRLLSDRFSAERPKGSFSTLEIQRTEQGDSAMYLCASSLGSLAGVTQYFGPGTRLLVL.

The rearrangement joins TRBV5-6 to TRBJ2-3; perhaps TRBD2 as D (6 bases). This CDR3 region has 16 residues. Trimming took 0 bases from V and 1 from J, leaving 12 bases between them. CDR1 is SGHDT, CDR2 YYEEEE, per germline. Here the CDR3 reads CASSLAGGDRTDTQYF. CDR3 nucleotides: TGTGCCAGCAGCTTGGCCGGCGGGGACCGCACAGATACGCAGTATTTT.

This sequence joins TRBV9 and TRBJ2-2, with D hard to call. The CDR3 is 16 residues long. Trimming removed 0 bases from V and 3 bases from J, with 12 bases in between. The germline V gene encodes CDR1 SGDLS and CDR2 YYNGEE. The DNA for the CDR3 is TGTGCCAGCAGCGTAGCTTCAGGTGTTGACACCGGGGAGCTGTTTTTT. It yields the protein CASSVASGVDTGELFF. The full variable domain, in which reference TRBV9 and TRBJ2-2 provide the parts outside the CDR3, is DSGVTQTPKHLITATGQRVTLRCSPRSGDLSVYWYQQSLDQGLQFLIQYYNGEERAKGNILERFSAQQFPDLHSELNLSSLELGDSALYFCASSVASGVDTGELFFGEGSRLTVL.

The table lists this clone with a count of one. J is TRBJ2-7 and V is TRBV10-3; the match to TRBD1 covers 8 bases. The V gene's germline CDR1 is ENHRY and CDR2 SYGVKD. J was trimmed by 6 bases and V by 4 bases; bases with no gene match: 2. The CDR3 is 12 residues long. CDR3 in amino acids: CAISADRVEQYF. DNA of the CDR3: TGTGCCATCAGTGCGGACAGGGTCGAGCAGTACTTC.

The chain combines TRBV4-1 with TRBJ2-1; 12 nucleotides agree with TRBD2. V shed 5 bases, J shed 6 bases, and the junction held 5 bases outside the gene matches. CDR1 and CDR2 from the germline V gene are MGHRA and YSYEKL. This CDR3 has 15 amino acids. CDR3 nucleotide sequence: TGCGCCAGCAGCTACCGGACTAGCGGGGTCAATGAGCAGTTCTTC. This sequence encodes CASSYRTSGVNEQFF.

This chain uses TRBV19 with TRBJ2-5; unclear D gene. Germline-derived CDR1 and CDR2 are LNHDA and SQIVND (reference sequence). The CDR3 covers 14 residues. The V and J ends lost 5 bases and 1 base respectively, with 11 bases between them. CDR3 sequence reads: CASSPGRVQETQYF. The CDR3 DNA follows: TGTGCCAGTAGTCCCGGTCGGGTCCAAGAGACCCAGTACTTC.

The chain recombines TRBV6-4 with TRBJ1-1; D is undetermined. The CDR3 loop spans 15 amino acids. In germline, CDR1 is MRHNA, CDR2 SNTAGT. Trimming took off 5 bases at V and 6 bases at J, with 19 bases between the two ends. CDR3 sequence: CASSPAPREGSEAFF. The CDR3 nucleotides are TGTGCCAGCAGTCCCGCCCCGAGGGAGGGATCTGAAGCTTTCTTT.

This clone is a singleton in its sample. CDR3 amino acids: CASSHGYEQYF. The CDR3 DNA sequence: TGTGCCAGCAGTCACGGTTACGAGCAGTACTTC. The chain couples TRBV25-1 to TRBJ2-7; D gene ambiguous. There are 11 residues in the CDR3. The ends were cut back, 5 bases at V and 4 bases at J, with 6 bases in the middle. Germline CDR1 MGHDK, CDR2 SYGVNS.

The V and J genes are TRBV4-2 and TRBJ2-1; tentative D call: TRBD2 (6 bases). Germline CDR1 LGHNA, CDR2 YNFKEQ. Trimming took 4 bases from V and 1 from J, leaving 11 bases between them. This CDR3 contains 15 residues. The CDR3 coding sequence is TGTGCCAGCAGCCGGGACTGGGGATCCTACAATGAGCAGTTCTTC. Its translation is CASSRDWGSYNEQFF.

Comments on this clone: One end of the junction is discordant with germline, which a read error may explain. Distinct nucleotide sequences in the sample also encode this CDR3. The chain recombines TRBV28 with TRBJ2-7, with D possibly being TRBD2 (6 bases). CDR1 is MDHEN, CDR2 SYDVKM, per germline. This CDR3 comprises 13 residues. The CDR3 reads CASSPGLSYEQYF. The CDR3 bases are TGCGCCAGCAGTCCGGGACTGAGCTACGAGCAGTACTTC.

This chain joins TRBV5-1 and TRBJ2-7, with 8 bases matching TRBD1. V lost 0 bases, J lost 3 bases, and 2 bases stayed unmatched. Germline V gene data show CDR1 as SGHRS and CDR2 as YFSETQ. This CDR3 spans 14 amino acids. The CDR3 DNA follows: TGCGCCAGCAGCTTGGCAGGGGGCAACTACGAGCAGTACTTC. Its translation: CASSLAGGNYEQYF.

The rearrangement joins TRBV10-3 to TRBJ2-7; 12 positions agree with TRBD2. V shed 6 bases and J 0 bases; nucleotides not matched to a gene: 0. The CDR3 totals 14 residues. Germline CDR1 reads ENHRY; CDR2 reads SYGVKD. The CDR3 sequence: CAIRGLAGSYEQYF. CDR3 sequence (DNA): TGTGCCATCAGGGGACTAGCGGGCTCCTACGAGCAGTACTTC.

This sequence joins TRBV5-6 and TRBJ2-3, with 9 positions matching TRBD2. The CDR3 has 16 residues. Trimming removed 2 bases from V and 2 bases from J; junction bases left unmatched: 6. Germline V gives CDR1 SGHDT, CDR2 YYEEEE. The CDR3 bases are TGTGCCAGCAGCTTCAGGGCTAGCGGGGACACAGATACGCAGTATTTT. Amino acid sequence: CASSFRASGDTDTQYF.

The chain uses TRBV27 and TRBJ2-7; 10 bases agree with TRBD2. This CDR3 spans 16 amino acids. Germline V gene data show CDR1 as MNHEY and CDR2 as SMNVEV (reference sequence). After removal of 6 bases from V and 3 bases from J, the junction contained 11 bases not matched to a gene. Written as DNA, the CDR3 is TGTGCCAGCAGACTTGAATGGACTAGCGGCTACTACGAGCAGTACTTC. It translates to CASRLEWTSGYYEQYF.

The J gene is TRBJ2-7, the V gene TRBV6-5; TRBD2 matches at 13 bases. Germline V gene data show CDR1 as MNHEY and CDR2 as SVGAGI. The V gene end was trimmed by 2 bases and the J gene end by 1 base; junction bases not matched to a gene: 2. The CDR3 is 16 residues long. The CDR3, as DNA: TGTGCCAGCAGTTACCCGACTAGCGGGGGGTCCTACGAGCAGTACTTC. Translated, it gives CASSYPTSGGSYEQYF.

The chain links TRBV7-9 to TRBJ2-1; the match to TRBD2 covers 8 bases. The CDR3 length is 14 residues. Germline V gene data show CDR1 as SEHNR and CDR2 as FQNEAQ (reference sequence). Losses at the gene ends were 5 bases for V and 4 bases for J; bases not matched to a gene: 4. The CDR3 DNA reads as TGTGCCAGCAGCAGCGGGGGACCTTACAATGAGCAGTTCTTC. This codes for CASSSGGPYNEQFF.

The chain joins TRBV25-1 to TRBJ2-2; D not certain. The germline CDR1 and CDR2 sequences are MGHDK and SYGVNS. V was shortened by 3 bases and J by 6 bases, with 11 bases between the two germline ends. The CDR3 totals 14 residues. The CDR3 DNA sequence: TGTGCCAGCAGTGAGGTTTTTCAGCCCGGGGAGCTGTTTTTT. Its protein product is CASSEVFQPGELFF.

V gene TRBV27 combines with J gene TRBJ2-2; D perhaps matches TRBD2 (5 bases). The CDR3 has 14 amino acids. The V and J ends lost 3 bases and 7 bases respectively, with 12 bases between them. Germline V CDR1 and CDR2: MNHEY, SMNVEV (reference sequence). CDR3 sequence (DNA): TGTGCCAGCAGTTTGTCCGGGGTAGTCGGGGAGCTGTTTTTT. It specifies CASSLSGVVGELFF.

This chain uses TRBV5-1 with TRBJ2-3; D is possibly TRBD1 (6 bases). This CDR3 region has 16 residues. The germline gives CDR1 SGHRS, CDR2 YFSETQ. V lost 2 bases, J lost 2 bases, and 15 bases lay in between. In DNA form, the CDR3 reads TGCGCCAGCAGCTTTACTGACAGGACCTACACAGATACGCAGTATTTT. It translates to CASSFTDRTYTDTQYF.

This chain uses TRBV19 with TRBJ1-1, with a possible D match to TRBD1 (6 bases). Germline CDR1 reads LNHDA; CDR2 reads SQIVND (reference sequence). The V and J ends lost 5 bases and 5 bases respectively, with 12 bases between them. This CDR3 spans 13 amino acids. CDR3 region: CASSPRQVTEAFF. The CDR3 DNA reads TGTGCCAGTAGTCCGCGACAGGTGACTGAAGCTTTCTTT.

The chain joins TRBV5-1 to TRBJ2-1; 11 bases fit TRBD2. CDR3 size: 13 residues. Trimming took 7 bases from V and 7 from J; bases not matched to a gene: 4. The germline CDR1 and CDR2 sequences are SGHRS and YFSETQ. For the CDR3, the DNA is TGCGCCAGCGCGGCTAGCGGGGGGAATGAGCAGTTCTTC. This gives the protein CASAASGGNEQFF. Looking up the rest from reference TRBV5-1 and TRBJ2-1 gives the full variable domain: KAGVTQTPRYLIKTRGQQVTLSCSPISGHRSVSWYQQTPGQGLQFLFEYFSETQRNKGNFPGRFSGRQFSNSRSEMNVSTLELGDSALYLCASAASGGNEQFFGPGTRLTVL.

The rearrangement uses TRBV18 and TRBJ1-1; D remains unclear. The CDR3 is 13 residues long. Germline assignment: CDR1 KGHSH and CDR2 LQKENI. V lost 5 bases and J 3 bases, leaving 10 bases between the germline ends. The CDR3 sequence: CASSIQSYTEAFF. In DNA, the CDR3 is TGTGCCAGCTCAATACAGAGCTACACTGAAGCTTTCTTT.